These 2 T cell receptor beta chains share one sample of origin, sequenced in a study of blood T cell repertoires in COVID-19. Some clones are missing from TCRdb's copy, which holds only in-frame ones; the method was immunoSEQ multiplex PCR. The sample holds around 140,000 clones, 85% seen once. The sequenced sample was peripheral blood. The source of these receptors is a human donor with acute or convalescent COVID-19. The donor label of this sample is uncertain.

Here the CDR3 DNA reads TGTGCCAGCAGTTCCGGGAGGCGGGGGAGCAATCAGCCCCAGCATTTT. Its translation: CASSSGRRGSNQPQHF. This chain joins TRBV28 and TRBJ1-5; a weak D match, TRBD1 (5 bases). The CDR3 has 16 amino acids. Germline V gene lookup returns CDR1 MDHEN and CDR2 SYDVKM. Between the trimmed V and J ends, which lost 4 bases and 1 base, there was a span of 14 bases.

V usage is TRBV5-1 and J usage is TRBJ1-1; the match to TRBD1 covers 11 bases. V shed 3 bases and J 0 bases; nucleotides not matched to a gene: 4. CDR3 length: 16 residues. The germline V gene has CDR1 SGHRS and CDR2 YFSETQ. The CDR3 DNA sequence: TGCGCCAGCAGCTGGGACAGGGGGAACATGAACACTGAAGCTTTCTTT. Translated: CASSWDRGNMNTEAFF.